These T cell receptor beta chains were read from a single sample in a study of T cell changes during pregnancy in multiple sclerosis. The repertoire was sequenced with immunoSEQ multiplex PCR; TCRdb's copy has only in-frame clones and lacks some. The sample gives 60,000 to 90,000 clones, about 92% of which show up once; 2.6% is in the top ten. Specimen: peripheral blood, collected after pregnancy. These TCRs come from a female donor in good health, enrolled as a control in a pregnancy study. The conserved cysteine and the conserved F or W are not part of the CDR3 here. Fields, in order: V gene, CDR3 length, CDR3 protein.

TRBV19 | 14 | ASSIVAGVTYNEQF
TRBV7-3 | 9 | ASSIGDTQY
TRBV4-2 | 17 | ASSQDVNAGLAGFYEQY
TRBV18 | 17 | ASSPHSHPLAGYQETQY
TRBV7-8 | 13 | ASSLTSGGYEKLF
TRBV19 | 12 | ASSRGGPNTEAF
TRBV4-3 | 16 | ASSQEASPAGPYGGQY
TRBV9 | 13 | ASSWTEGSYNEQF
TRBV9 | 12 | ASSLPGGTGELF
TRBV6-5 | 12 | ASSYSTGNEKLF
TRBV7-2 | 13 | ASSLLAGWKDEQF
TRBV7-3 | 14 | ASSSHSGAMNTEAF
TRBV7-2 | 12 | ASSPGSAGWGYT
TRBV11-2 | 11 | ASSPGQGETQY
TRBV14 | 11 | ASSLQPQETQY
TRBV7-6 | 11 | ASTLANVGELF
TRBV19 | 13 | ASSIDPQGYFEAF
TRBV10-2 | 12 | ASGFQALQETQY
TRBV7-9 | 13 | ASSTHRMANEKLF
TRBV28 | 15 | ASRTTHHKTGRYEQY
TRBV28 | 12 | ASRSPGLAKEQY
TRBV7-3 | 15 | ASSQRGGRGITDTQY
TRBV30 | 11 | AWSPGGPGGYT
TRBV7-2 | 12 | ASTIASLYNEQF
TRBV18 | 12 | ASSPGQDNYGYT
TRBV7-2 | 13 | ASSSGGRAVDTQY
TRBV30 | 11 | AWERLSGNTIY
TRBV9 | 15 | ASSVAGATGNTGELF
TRBV19 | 13 | ASSWRGGSTDTQY
TRBV29-1 | 11 | SVETTRTYEQY
TRBV6-5 | 10 | ASSLRVGVLT
TRBV7-3 | 12 | ASSLRGSTDTQY
TRBV6-1 | 13 | AIGETSVPTDTQY
TRBV11-2 | 13 | ASSLGGTGPDTQY
TRBV9 | 13 | ASSASGGSGNEQF
TRBV7-9 | 10 | ASRQGSYEQY
TRBV25-1 | 13 | ASSESDRDYNEQF
TRBV18 | 14 | ASSPGTGFGVSPLH
TRBV7-2 | 12 | ASSAHSGGELGH